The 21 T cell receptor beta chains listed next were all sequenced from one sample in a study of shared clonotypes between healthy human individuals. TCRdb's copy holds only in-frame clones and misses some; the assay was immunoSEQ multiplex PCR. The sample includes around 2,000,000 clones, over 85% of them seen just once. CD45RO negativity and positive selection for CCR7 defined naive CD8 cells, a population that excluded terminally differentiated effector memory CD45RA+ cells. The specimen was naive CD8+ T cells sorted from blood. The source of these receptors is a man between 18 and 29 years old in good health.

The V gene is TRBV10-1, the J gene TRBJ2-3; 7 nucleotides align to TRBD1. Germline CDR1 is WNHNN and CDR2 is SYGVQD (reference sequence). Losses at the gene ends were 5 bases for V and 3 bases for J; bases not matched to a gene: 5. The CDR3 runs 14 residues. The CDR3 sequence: CASSPDRVTDTQYF. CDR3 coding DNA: TGCGCCAGCAGTCCAGACAGGGTAACAGATACGCAGTATTTT.

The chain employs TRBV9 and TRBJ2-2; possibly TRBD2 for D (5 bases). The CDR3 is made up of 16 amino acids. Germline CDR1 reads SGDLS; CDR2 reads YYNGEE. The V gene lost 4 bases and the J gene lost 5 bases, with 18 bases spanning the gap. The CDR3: CASSPLGIEQTGELFF. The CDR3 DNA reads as TGTGCCAGCAGCCCCCTCGGGATCGAACAGACCGGGGAGCTGTTTTTT.

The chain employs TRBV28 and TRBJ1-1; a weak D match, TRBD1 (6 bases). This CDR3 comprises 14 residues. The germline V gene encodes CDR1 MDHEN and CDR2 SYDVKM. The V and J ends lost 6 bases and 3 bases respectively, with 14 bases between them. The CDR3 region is CASSLSPGDTEAFF. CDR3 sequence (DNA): TGTGCCAGCAGCTTAAGCCCAGGGGACACTGAAGCTTTCTTT.

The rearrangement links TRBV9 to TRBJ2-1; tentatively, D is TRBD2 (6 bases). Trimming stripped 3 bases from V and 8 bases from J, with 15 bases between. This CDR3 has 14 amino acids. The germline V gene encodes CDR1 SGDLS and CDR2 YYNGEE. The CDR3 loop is CASSGRGAADEQFF. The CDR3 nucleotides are TGTGCCAGCAGCGGGAGGGGAGCAGCCGATGAGCAGTTCTTC.

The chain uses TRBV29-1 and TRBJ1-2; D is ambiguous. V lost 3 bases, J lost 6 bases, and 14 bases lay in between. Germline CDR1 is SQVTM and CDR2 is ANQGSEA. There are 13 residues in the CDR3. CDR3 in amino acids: CSVDRHSDNGYTF. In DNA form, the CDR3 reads TGCAGCGTTGACAGGCACTCCGACAATGGCTACACCTTC.

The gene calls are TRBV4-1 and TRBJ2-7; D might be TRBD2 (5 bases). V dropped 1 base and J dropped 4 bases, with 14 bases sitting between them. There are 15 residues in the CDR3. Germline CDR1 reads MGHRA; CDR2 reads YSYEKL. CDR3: CASSQGPGEGYEQYF. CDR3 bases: TGCGCCAGCAGCCAAGGTCCTGGAGAGGGATACGAGCAGTACTTC.

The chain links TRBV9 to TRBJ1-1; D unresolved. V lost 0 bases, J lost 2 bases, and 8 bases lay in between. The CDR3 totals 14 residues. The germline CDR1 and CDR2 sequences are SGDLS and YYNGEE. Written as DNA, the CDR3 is TGTGCCAGCAGCGTAGGGATAGCAAACACTGAAGCTTTCTTT. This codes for CASSVGIANTEAFF.

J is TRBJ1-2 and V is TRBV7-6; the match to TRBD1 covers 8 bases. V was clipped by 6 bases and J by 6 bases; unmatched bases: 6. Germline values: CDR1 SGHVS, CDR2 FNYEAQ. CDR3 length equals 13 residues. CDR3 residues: CASSQTGADGYTF. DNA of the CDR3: TGTGCCAGCAGTCAGACAGGGGCGGATGGCTACACCTTC. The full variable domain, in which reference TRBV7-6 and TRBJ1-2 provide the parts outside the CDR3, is GAGVSQSPRYKVTKRGQDVALRCDPISGHVSLYWYRQALGQGPEFLTYFNYEAQQDKSGLPNDRFSAERPEGSISTLTIQRTEQRDSAMYRCASSQTGADGYTFGSGTRLTVV.

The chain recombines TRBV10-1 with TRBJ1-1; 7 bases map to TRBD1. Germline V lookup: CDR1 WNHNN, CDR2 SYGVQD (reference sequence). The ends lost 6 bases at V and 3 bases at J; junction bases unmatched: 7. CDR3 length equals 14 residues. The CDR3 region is CASSRDSFHTEAFF. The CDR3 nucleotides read TGCGCCAGCAGCCGGGACAGCTTTCACACTGAAGCTTTCTTT.

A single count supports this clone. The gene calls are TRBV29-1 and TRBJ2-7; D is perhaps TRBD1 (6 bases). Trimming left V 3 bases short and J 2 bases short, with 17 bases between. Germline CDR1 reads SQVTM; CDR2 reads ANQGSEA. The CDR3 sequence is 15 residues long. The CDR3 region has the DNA TGCAGCGTTGAGAAGCCCGGGACAACAACCTACGAGCAGTACTTC. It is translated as CSVEKPGTTTYEQYF.

The CDR3 region has the DNA TGCGCCAGCAGCCAAGAGGTTTGGCCTAGGGAGTACAATGAGCAGTTCTTC. It yields the protein CASSQEVWPREYNEQFF. J is TRBJ2-1 and V is TRBV4-3; D might be TRBD2 (5 bases). The length of the CDR3 is 17 residues. CDR1 LGHNA and CDR2 YSLEER come from the germline V gene. Trimming stripped 0 bases from V and 4 bases from J, with 16 bases between.

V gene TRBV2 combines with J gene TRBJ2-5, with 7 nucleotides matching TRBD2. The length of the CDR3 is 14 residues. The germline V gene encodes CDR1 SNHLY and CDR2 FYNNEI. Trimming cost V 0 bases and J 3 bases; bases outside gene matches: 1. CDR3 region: CASSEAGGEETQYF. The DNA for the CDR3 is TGTGCCAGCAGTGAAGCGGGAGGGGAAGAGACCCAGTACTTC. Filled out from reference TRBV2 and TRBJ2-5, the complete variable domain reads EPEVTQTPSHQVTQMGQEVILRCVPISNHLYFYWYRQILGQKVEFLVSFYNNEISEKSEIFDDQFSVERPDGSNFTLKIRSTKLEDSAMYFCASSEAGGEETQYFGPGTRLLVL.

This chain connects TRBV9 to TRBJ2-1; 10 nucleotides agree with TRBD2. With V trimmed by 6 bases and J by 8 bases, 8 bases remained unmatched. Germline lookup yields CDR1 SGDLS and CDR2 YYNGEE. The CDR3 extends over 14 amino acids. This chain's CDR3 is CASTFSGRKDEQFF. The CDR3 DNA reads TGTGCCAGCACCTTTAGCGGGAGGAAGGATGAGCAGTTCTTC. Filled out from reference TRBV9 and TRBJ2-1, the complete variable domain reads DSGVTQTPKHLITATGQRVTLRCSPRSGDLSVYWYQQSLDQGLQFLIQYYNGEERAKGNILERFSAQQFPDLHSELNLSSLELGDSALYFCASTFSGRKDEQFFGPGTRLTVL.

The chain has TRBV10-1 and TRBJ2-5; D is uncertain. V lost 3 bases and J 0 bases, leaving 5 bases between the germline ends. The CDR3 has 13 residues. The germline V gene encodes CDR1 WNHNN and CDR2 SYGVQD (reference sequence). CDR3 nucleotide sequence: TGCGCCAGCAGTGATAGGGACCAAGAGACCCAGTACTTC. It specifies CASSDRDQETQYF.

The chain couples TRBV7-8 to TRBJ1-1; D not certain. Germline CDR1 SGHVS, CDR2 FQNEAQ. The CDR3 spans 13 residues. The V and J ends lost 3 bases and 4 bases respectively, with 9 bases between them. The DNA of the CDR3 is TGTGCCAGCAGCTTGAGGGAGGTCACTGAAGCTTTCTTT. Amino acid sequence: CASSLREVTEAFF.

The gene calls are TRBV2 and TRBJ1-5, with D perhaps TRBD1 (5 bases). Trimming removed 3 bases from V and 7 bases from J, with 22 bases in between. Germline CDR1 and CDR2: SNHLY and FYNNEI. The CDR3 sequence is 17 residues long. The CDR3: CASSDLTGLLWHQPQHF. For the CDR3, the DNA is TGTGCCAGCAGTGACCTGACGGGACTCCTGTGGCACCAGCCCCAGCATTTT. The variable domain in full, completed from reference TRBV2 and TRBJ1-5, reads EPEVTQTPSHQVTQMGQEVILRCVPISNHLYFYWYRQILGQKVEFLVSFYNNEISEKSEIFDDQFSVERPDGSNFTLKIRSTKLEDSAMYFCASSDLTGLLWHQPQHFGDGTRLSIL.

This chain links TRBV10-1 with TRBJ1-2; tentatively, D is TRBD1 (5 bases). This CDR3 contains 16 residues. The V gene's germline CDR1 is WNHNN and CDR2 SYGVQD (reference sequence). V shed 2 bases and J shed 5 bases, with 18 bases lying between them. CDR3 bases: TGCGCCAGCAGTGAGCCGTTTCCCGTGGGGGGGTATGGCTACACCTTC. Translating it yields CASSEPFPVGGYGYTF.

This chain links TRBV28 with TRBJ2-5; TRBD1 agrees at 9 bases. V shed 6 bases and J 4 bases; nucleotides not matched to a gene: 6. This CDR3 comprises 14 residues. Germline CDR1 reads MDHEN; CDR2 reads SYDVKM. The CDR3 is CASRIQGAGETQYF. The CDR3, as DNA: TGTGCCAGCAGGATACAGGGGGCCGGAGAGACCCAGTACTTC.

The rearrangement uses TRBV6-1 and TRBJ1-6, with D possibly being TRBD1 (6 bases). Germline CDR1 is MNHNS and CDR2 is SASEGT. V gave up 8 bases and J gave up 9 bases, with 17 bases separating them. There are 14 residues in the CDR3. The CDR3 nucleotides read TGTGCCAGCGGCCTGACAGGACTGGGTTCACCCCTCCACTTT. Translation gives CASGLTGLGSPLHF.

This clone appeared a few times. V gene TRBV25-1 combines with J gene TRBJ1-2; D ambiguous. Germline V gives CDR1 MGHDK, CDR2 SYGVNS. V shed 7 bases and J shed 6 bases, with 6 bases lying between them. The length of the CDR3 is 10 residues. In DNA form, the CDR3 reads TGTGCCAGCATCTGGGATGGCTACACCTTC. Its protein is CASIWDGYTF.

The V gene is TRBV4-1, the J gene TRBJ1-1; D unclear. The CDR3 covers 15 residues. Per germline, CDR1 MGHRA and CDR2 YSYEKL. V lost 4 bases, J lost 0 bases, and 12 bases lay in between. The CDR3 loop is CASSPRERLNTEAFF. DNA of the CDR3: TGCGCCAGCAGCCCGAGGGAAAGACTGAACACTGAAGCTTTCTTT.